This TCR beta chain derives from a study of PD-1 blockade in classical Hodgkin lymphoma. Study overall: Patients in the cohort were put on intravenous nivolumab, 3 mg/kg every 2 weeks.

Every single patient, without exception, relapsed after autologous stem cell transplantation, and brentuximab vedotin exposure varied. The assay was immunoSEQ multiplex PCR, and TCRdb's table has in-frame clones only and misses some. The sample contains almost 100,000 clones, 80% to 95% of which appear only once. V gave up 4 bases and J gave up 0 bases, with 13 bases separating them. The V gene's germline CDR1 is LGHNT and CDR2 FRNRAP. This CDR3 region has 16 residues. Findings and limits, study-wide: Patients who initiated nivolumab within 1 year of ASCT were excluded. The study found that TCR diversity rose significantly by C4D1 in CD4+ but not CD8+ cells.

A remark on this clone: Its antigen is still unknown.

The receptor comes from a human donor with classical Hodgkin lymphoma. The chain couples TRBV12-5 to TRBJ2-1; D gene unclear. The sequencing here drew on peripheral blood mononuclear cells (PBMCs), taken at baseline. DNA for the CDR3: TGTGCTAGTGGTTCCCCATATGCGAGCTCCTACAATGAGCAGTTCTTC. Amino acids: CASGSPYASSYNEQFF.